Below are 2 T cell receptor beta chains sequenced from a single sample in a study of blood T cell repertoires in COVID-19. Only in-frame clones appear in the TCRdb table, and some are missing; sequencing was by immunoSEQ multiplex PCR. This sample yields about 240,000 clones, of which roughly 90% are seen a single time; 6.2% belongs to the top ten. Material: peripheral blood. The receptors originated from a man aged 60-69 years with acute or convalescent COVID-19.

The chain uses TRBV7-9 and TRBJ2-5; TRBD2 is a possible D gene (6 bases). Germline lookup yields CDR1 SEHNR and CDR2 FQNEAQ (reference sequence). This CDR3 is 13 amino acids long. V lost 2 bases to trimming and J lost 4 bases, with 8 bases between them. The CDR3: CASSLMRGETQYF. CDR3 nucleotide sequence: TGTGCCAGCAGCTTAATGCGGGGAGAGACCCAGTACTTC.

This sequence joins TRBV5-6 and TRBJ1-6; TRBD1 agrees at 7 bases. Per the germline V gene, CDR1 is SGHDT and CDR2 is YYEEEE. With V trimmed by 0 bases and J by 6 bases, 6 bases remained unmatched. CDR3 length: 16 residues. This CDR3 reads CASSLGGSGGNSPLHF. CDR3 DNA sequence: TGTGCCAGCAGCTTGGGAGGTTCAGGGGGTAATTCACCCCTCCACTTT. The full variable domain, in which reference TRBV5-6 and TRBJ1-6 provide the parts outside the CDR3, is DAGVTQSPTHLIKTRGQQVTLRCSPKSGHDTVSWYQQALGQGPQFIFQYYEEEERQRGNFPDRFSGHQFPNYSSELNVNALLLGDSALYLCASSLGGSGGNSPLHFGNGTRLTVT.